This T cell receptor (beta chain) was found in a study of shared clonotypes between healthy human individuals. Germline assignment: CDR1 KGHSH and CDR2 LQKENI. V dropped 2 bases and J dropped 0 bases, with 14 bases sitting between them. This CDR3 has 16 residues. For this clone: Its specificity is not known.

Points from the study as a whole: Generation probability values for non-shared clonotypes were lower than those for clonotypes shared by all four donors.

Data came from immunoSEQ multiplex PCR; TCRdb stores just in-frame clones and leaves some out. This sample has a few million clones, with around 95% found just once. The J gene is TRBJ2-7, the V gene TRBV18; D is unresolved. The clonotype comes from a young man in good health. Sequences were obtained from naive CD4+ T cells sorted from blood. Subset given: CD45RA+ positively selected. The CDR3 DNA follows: TGTGCCAGCTCACCAGAGGTAAGGGTTACCTCCTACGAGCAGTACTTC. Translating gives CASSPEVRVTSYEQYF.